This passage covers 15 T cell receptor beta chains from one sample sequenced in a study of shared clonotypes between healthy human individuals. Clones were read by immunoSEQ multiplex PCR, and TCRdb kept only the in-frame ones, dropping some. The sample has 800,000 to 950,000 clones, about 97% seen once. Naive CD8 populations comprised CD45RO-negative cells positively selected for CCR7, excluding terminally differentiated effector memory CD45RA+ cells. The sample was naive CD8+ T cells sorted from blood. Source of these receptors: a man aged 25-45 years in good health.

The chain has TRBV6-1 and TRBJ1-4; 9 bases are a match to TRBD1. From germline, CDR1 is MNHNS and CDR2 SASEGT. The trim removed 3 bases at V and 13 bases at J, leaving 12 bases unmatched. The CDR3 runs 15 residues. CDR3 amino acids: CASSDTLRQGDRLFF. DNA of the CDR3: TGTGCCAGCAGTGATACTCTTCGACAGGGGGATAGACTGTTTTTT.

The V call is TRBV6-6, the J call TRBJ1-3; perhaps TRBD1 as D (5 bases). V was clipped by 5 bases and J by 1 base, with 9 bases between them. Germline CDR1 MNHNY, CDR2 SVGAGI (reference sequence). This CDR3 region has 14 residues. This CDR3 is CASSPQGSGNTIYF. The CDR3 nucleotides are TGTGCCAGCAGTCCTCAGGGATCTGGAAACACCATATATTTT.

Concerning this clone itself: Other DNA sequences in the sample encode the same CDR3. The rearrangement links TRBV7-2 to TRBJ2-7, with 15 nucleotides matching TRBD2. The CDR3 totals 16 residues. Trimming took 3 bases from V and 1 from J; bases not matched to a gene: 1. CDR1 and CDR2 from the germline V gene are SGHTA and FQGNSA. The CDR3 loop reads CASSLGLAGGSYEQYF. CDR3 DNA: TGTGCCAGCAGCTTGGGACTAGCGGGAGGTTCCTACGAGCAGTACTTC.

The chain is built from TRBV15 and TRBJ2-5; tentatively, D is TRBD1 (6 bases). Trimming stripped 4 bases from V and 0 bases from J, with 6 bases between. Looked up from germline, CDR1 is LNHNV and CDR2 is YYDKDF (reference sequence). The CDR3 is 13 residues long. In nucleotides, the CDR3 is TGTGCCACCAGCAACAGGGACCAAGAGACCCAGTACTTC. Amino acids: CATSNRDQETQYF. Complete variable domain (other parts from reference TRBV15 and TRBJ2-5): DAMVIQNPRYQVTQFGKPVTLSCSQTLNHNVMYWYQQKSSQAPKLLFHYYDKDFNNEADTPDNFQSRRPNTSFCFLDIRSPGLGDTAMYLCATSNRDQETQYFGPGTRLLVL.

The chain uses TRBV30 and TRBJ2-2; D unresolved. The V and J ends lost 5 bases and 6 bases respectively, with 4 bases between them. The CDR3 totals 10 residues. The germline V gene encodes CDR1 GTSNPN and CDR2 SVGIG (reference sequence). The CDR3 region has the DNA TGTGCCTGGTGGGCCGGGGAGCTGTTTTTT. Translating it yields CAWWAGELFF. Full variable domain (outside the CDR3, taken from reference TRBV30 and TRBJ2-2): SQTIHQWPATLVQPVGSPLSLECTVEGTSNPNLYWYRQAAGRGLQLLFYSVGIGQISSEVPQNLSASRPQDRQFILSSKKLLLSDSGFYLCAWWAGELFFGEGSRLTVL.

The DNA for the CDR3 is TGTGCCAGCAGCCTGACAGGGAGCTCCTACGAGCAGTACTTC. Translated, it gives CASSLTGSSYEQYF. The rearrangement joins TRBV14 to TRBJ2-7; TRBD1 aligns across 7 bases. The CDR3 extends over 14 amino acids. Trimming cost V 4 bases and J 0 bases; bases outside gene matches: 3. The germline CDR1 and CDR2 sequences are SGHDN and FVKESK.

The chain employs TRBV11-2 and TRBJ1-2, with D hard to call. Trimming cost V 0 bases and J 0 bases, with 8 bases left between them. CDR3 size: 15 residues. Germline V gives CDR1 SGHAT, CDR2 FQNNGV. CDR3 sequence reads: CASSLEAGANYGYTF. The DNA of the CDR3 is TGTGCCAGCAGCTTAGAGGCAGGAGCTAACTATGGCTACACCTTC.

The chain is built from TRBV27 and TRBJ2-7; D remains unclear. The CDR3 is made up of 13 amino acids. The V gene's germline CDR1 is MNHEY and CDR2 SMNVEV (reference sequence). The ends were cut back, 2 bases at V and 5 bases at J, with 10 bases in the middle. The CDR3 DNA reads TGTGCCAGCAGTTTAACGGGCCACCACGAGCAGTACTTC. It specifies CASSLTGHHEQYF.

The chain uses TRBV14 and TRBJ2-7; D remains ambiguous. CDR1 and CDR2 (germline): SGHDN, FVKESK. Deletions cut 2 bases from V and 4 bases from J, with 18 bases between. CDR3 length equals 16 residues. CDR3 residues: CASSQLPGPPLYEQYF. The CDR3, as DNA: TGTGCCAGCAGCCAACTACCGGGCCCTCCCCTATACGAGCAGTACTTC.

J is TRBJ2-7 and V is TRBV27; D may be TRBD1 or TRBD2 (6 bases each). Trimming took off 5 bases at V and 5 bases at J, with 16 bases between the two ends. CDR1 is MNHEY and CDR2 is SMNVEV in the germline V gene (reference sequence). The CDR3 consists of 14 residues. The CDR3 here is CASSVTQGGDEQYF. In DNA form, the CDR3 reads TGTGCCAGCAGTGTCACACAGGGAGGAGACGAGCAGTACTTC.

The chain has TRBV28 and TRBJ2-7; D uncertain. Per the germline V gene, CDR1 is MDHEN and CDR2 is SYDVKM. The ends were cut back, 8 bases at V and 0 bases at J, with 11 bases in the middle. The length of the CDR3 is 13 residues. The CDR3 protein is CASASESSYEQYF. CDR3 nucleotide sequence: TGTGCCAGCGCCTCCGAGAGCTCCTACGAGCAGTACTTC.

V gene TRBV27 combines with J gene TRBJ1-5; unclear D gene. Germline lookup yields CDR1 MNHEY and CDR2 SMNVEV (reference sequence). Trimming cost V 5 bases and J 2 bases, with 10 bases left between them. The CDR3 covers 14 residues. CDR3: CASSGRTGNQPQHF. The CDR3 DNA reads TGTGCCAGCAGTGGCCGGACGGGCAATCAGCCCCAGCATTTT.

This chain joins TRBV27 and TRBJ2-3; tentative D call: TRBD2 (6 bases). This CDR3 has 17 residues. V was pared by 3 bases and J by 4 bases, with 20 bases between. Looked up from germline, CDR1 is MNHEY and CDR2 is SMNVEV (reference sequence). CDR3: CASSFSAYGSGADTQYF. The DNA of the CDR3 is TGTGCCAGCAGTTTCTCAGCGTACGGGAGTGGCGCAGATACGCAGTATTTT.

The rearrangement links TRBV4-1 to TRBJ2-3; 9 nucleotides match TRBD2. Germline CDR1 reads MGHRA; CDR2 reads YSYEKL. Trimming took 0 bases from V and 2 from J; bases not matched to a gene: 6. The CDR3 spans 17 residues. The CDR3, as DNA: TGCGCCAGCAGCCAAGATTTCCGACTAGCGGCCACAGATACGCAGTATTTT. As protein: CASSQDFRLAATDTQYF.

V is TRBV7-9 and J is TRBJ2-3; 9 bases map to TRBD2. J gave up 2 bases and V 1 base, and 13 bases lay outside the gene matches. The CDR3 is 19 residues long. The germline gives CDR1 SEHNR, CDR2 FQNEAQ (reference sequence). CDR3 coding DNA: TGTGCCAGCAGCTTAGGAGGCGGGAGGGCCGTCTTACTCACAGATACGCAGTATTTT. Its translation is CASSLGGGRAVLLTDTQYF. Complete variable domain (other parts from reference TRBV7-9 and TRBJ2-3): DTGVSQNPRHKITKRGQNVTFRCDPISEHNRLYWYRQTLGQGPEFLTYFQNEAQLEKSRLLSDRFSAERPKGSFSTLEIQRTEQGDSAMYLCASSLGGGRAVLLTDTQYFGPGTRLTVL.